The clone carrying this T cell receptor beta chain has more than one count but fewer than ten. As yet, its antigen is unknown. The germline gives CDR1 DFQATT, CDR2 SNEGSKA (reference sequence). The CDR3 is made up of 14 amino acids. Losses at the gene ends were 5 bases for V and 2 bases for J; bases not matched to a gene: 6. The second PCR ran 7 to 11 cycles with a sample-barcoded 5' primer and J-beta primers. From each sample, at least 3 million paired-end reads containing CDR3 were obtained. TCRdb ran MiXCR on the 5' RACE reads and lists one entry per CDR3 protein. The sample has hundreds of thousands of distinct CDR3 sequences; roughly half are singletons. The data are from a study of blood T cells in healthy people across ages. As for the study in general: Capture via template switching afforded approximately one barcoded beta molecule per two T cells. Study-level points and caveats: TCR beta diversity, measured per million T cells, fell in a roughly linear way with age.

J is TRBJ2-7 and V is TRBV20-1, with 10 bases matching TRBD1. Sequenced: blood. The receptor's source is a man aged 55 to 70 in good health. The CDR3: CSAAGTGEAYEQYF. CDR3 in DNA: TGCAGTGCTGCTGGGACAGGGGAGGCCTACGAGCAGTACTTC.